There are many counts of the clone carrying this T cell receptor (beta chain). Its matching antigen is unknown. Researchers amplified the TCR beta CDR3 regions from RNA transcripts. The HTBI set primed first-round TCR CDR3 RT-PCR. Using its own MiXCR run on the multiplex PCR reads, TCRdb lists one record per CDR3 protein. In the table there are around 380,000 distinct CDR3 sequences, about 13% of which are singletons. The sample belongs to a study of T cells in Graves' hyperthyroidism and ophthalmopathy. Regarding the study as a whole: The model anticipated ophthalmopathy a median around six months pre-onset.

The CDR3 contains 13 residues. The germline V gene has CDR1 SGHAT and CDR2 FQNNGV. Trimming stripped 5 bases from V and 3 bases from J, with 8 bases between. The chain joins TRBV11-2 to TRBJ1-5; D not resolved. The source of this sequence is a man aged 25 to 40 with Graves' hyperthyroidism that later progressed to Graves' ophthalmopathy. The sequenced sample was blood. CDR3 protein: CASSPRANQPQHF. In nucleotides, the CDR3 is TGTGCCAGCAGCCCGCGAGCCAATCAGCCCCAGCATTTT.